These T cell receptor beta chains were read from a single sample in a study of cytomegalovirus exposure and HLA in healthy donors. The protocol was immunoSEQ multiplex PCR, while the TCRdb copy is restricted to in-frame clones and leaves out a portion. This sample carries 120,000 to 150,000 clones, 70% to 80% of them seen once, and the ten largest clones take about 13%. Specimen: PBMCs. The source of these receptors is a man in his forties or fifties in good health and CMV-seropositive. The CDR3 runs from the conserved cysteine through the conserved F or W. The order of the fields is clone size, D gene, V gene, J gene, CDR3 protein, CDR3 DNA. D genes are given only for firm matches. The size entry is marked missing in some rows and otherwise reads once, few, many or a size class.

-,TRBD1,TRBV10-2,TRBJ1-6,CASFGLGQGDNSPLHF,TGCGCCAGCTTTGGGCTGGGACAGGGGGATAATTCACCCCTCCACTTT
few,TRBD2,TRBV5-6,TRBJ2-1,CASSFGLAIGNEQFF,TGTGCCAGCAGCTTTGGACTAGCGATAGGCAATGAGCAGTTCTTC
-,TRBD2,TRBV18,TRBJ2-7,CASSPGTSGGYEQYF,TGTGCCAGCTCACCCGGGACTAGCGGGGGCTACGAGCAGTACTTC
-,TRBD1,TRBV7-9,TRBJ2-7,CASSPPGQGAYEQYF,TGTGCCAGCAGCCCACCGGGACAGGGTGCCTACGAGCAGTACTTC
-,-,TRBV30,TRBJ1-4,CAWSMIGGEKLFF,TGTGCCTGGAGTATGATAGGCGGTGAAAAACTGTTTTTT
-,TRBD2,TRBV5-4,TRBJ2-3,CASSSGTSGPTDTQYF,TGTGCCAGCAGCTCCGGGACTAGCGGGCCCACAGATACGCAGTATTTT
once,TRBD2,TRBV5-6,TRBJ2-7,CASSHGGSYEQYF,TGTGCCAGCAGCCACGGGGGGTCCTACGAGCAGTACTTC
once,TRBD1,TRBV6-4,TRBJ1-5,CASSVGQGAKGNQPQHF,TGTGCCAGCAGTGTGGGACAGGGGGCGAAGGGCAATCAGCCCCAGCATTTT
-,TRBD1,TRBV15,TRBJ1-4,CATSRSGTGNEKLFF,TGTGCCACCAGCAGAAGCGGGACAGGGAATGAAAAACTGTTTTTT
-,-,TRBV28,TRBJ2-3,CASREGQGLNTQYF,TGTGCCAGCAGGGAGGGGCAGGGTTTGAATACGCAGTATTTT
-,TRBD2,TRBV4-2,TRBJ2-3,CASSQGPAGTSLITQYF,TGTGCCAGCAGCCAGGGCCCTGCGGGGACTAGCTTAATTACGCAGTATTTT
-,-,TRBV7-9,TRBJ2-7,CSSSLGAGYEQYF,TGTTCCAGCAGCTTGGGGGCGGGCTACGAGCAGTACTTC
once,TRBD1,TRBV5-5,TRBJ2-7,CASSLGQGVPYEQYF,TGTGCCAGCAGCCTGGGACAGGGGGTTCCCTACGAGCAGTACTTC
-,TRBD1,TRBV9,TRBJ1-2,CASSVEGGRGYTF,TGTGCCAGCAGCGTAGAAGGGGGCCGGGGCTACACCTTC
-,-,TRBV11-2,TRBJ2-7,CASSLPLSYEQYF,TGTGCCAGCAGCTTACCCCTTAGCTACGAGCAGTACTTC
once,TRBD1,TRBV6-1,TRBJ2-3,CASSDRGTGGASDTQYF,TGTGCCAGCAGTGATAGAGGGACAGGGGGCGCGTCAGATACGCAGTATTTT
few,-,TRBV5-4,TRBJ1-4,CASSFGVREKLFF,TGTGCCAGCAGCTTCGGGGTTCGAGAAAAACTGTTTTTT
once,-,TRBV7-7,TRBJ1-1,CASSLGQNTEAFF,TGTGCCAGCAGCTTAGGGCAGAACACTGAAGCTTTCTTT
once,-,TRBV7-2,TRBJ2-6,CASSLSVTDVSGANVLTF,TGTGCCAGCAGCTTAAGTGTGACAGACGTCTCTGGGGCCAACGTCCTGACTTTC
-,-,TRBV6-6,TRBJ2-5,CASSTQETQYF,TGTGCCAGCAGTACTCAAGAGACCCAGTACTTC
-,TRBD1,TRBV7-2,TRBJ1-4,CASSLRTGGNEKLFF,TGTGCCAGCAGCTTAAGGACAGGGGGAAATGAAAAACTGTTTTTT
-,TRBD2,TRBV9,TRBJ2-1,CASSPQRFSGLDNEQFF,TGTGCCAGCAGCCCTCAAAGATTTAGCGGGCTGGACAATGAGCAGTTCTTC
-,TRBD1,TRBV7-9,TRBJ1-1,CSSSIRQGPMNTEAFF,TGTTCCAGCAGCATCCGACAGGGGCCCATGAACACTGAAGCTTTCTTT
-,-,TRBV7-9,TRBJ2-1,CASSLVASHEQFF,TGTGCCAGCAGCTTAGTAGCGTCCCATGAGCAGTTCTTC
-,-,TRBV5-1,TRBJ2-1,CASSSAEYNEQFF,TGCGCCAGCAGCTCCGCGGAGTACAATGAGCAGTTCTTC
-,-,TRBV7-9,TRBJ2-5,CASRERSTQYF,TGTGCCAGCAGGGAGAGGTCGACCCAGTACTTC
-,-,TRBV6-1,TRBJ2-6,CASSVQFSGANVLTF,TGTGCCAGCAGCGTACAGTTCTCTGGGGCCAACGTCCTGACTTTC
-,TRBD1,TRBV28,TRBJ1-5,CASSPTGGGQPQHF,TGTGCCAGCAGTCCAACAGGGGGCGGCCAGCCCCAGCATTTT
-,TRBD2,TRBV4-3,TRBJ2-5,CASSQDGGNGETQYF,TGCGCCAGCAGCCAAGACGGGGGGAATGGTGAGACCCAGTACTTC
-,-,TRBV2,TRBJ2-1,CASRREAYNEQFF,TGTGCCAGTCGTAGGGAGGCCTACAATGAGCAGTTCTTC
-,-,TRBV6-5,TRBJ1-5,CASSYSRGPRSPQHF,TGTGCCAGCAGTTACTCGCGGGGGCCCAGGAGTCCCCAGCATTTT
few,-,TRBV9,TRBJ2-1,CASSVAAGLYNEQFF,TGTGCCAGCAGCGTAGCAGCGGGTCTGTACAATGAGCAGTTCTTC
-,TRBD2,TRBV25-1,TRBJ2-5,CASSFAGGPVETQYF,TGTGCCAGCAGTTTTGCGGGAGGGCCTGTAGAGACCCAGTACTTC
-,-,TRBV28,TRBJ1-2,CASSLYLTNKGYTF,TGTGCCAGCAGTTTATATTTAACTAATAAGGGCTACACCTTC
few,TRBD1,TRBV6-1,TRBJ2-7,CASSEDREFEQYF,TGTGCCAGCAGTGAGGACAGGGAATTCGAGCAGTACTTC
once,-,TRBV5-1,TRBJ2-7,CASRSAYEQYF,TGCGCCAGCAGGTCAGCCTACGAGCAGTACTTC
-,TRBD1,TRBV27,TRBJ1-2,CASSLSGTGLYGYTF,TGTGCCAGCAGTTTGTCCGGGACAGGCCTCTATGGCTACACCTTC
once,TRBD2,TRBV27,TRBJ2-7,CASSSRTSGYFEQYF,TGTGCCAGCAGTTCCCGGACTAGCGGGTACTTCGAGCAGTACTTC
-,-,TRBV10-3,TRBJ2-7,CATSTDTQTSEYF,TGTGCCACCAGTACCGACACCCAGACTAGTGAGTACTTC
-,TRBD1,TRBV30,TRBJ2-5,CAWREQGSKETQYF,TGTGCCTGGAGGGAACAGGGGTCCAAAGAGACCCAGTACTTC
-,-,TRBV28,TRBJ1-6,CASILTGNYSPLHF,TGTGCCAGCATCCTGACAGGCAACTATTCACCCCTCCACTTT
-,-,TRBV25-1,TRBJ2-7,CASTHSSYEQYF,TGTGCCAGCACACATTCATCGTACGAGCAGTACTTC
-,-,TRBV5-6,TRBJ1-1,CASSPPGGKTAFF,TGTGCCAGCAGCCCCCCGGGAGGAAAGACGGCTTTCTTT
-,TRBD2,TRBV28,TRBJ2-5,CARLAGSWGYF,TGTGCCAGACTAGCGGGTTCCTGGGGGTACTTC
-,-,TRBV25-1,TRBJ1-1,CASSQEVAFF,TGTGCCAGCAGTCAAGAGGTAGCTTTCTTT
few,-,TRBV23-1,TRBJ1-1,CASTQSRTGFSASTEAFF,TGCGCCAGCACTCAGTCCCGTACAGGATTTAGTGCATCGACTGAAGCTTTCTTT
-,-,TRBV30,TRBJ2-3,CAWSRLGATDTQYF,TGTGCCTGGAGCAGGTTGGGGGCCACAGATACGCAGTATTTT
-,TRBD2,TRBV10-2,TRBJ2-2,CASRPGLDAGELFF,TGCGCCAGCAGACCGGGACTAGATGCCGGGGAGCTGTTTTTT
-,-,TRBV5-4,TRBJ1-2,CASSPGNRWEDGYTF,TGTGCCAGCAGCCCTGGAAACAGGTGGGAGGATGGCTACACCTTC
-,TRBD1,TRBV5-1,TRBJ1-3,CANRQGLRRNTIYF,TGCGCCAACCGACAGGGACTTCGAAGAAACACCATATATTTT
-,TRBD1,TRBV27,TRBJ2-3,CASRMPGQGTDTQYF,TGTGCCAGCAGGATGCCGGGACAGGGGACAGATACGCAGTATTTT
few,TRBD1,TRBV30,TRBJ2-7,CAWSGDRRSYEQYF,TGTGCCTGGAGTGGGGACAGGAGATCCTACGAGCAGTACTTC
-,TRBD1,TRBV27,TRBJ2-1,CASSFPGTGRVNEQFF,TGTGCCAGCAGTTTCCCCGGGACAGGGAGGGTAAATGAGCAGTTCTTC
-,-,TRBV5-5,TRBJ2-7,CASSAAAIAEQYF,TGTGCCAGCAGCGCCGCGGCAATTGCCGAGCAGTACTTC
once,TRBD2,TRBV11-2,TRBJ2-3,CASSFAGLAGDTQYF,TGTGCCAGCAGCTTTGCAGGCTTAGCGGGTGATACGCAGTATTTT
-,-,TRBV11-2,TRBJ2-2,CASSLGVTGELFF,TGTGCCAGCAGCTTAGGCGTGACCGGGGAGCTGTTTTTT
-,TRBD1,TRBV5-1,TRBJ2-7,CASSSGGFEQYF,TGCGCCAGCAGCTCAGGGGGATTCGAGCAGTACTTC